This is a list of T cell receptor beta chains from one sample in a study of shared clonotypes between healthy human individuals. Data came from immunoSEQ multiplex PCR; TCRdb stores just in-frame clones and leaves some out. The sample records over 2 million clones, about nine tenths being singletons. What was sequenced was naive CD4+ T cells from PBMCs. The receptors derive from a man younger than 35 in good health. Some clones in this sample may be carry-over from other donors' samples. CDR3s include the opening cysteine and the closing phenylalanine or tryptophan. A D gene is named only where the DNA matches it firmly. Part of the rows lack a size; the others show once, few, many or a class for expanded clones.

CDR3 DNA,CDR3 protein,CDR3 length,J gene,clone size,V gene,D gene
TGCGCCAGCAGCTTGTTTGGGGGTACAGATACGCAGTATTTT,CASSLFGGTDTQYF,14,TRBJ2-3,NA,TRBV5-1,NA
TGTGCCAGCAGGGGACAGGGGTCGGCAGATACGCAGTATTTT,CASRGQGSADTQYF,14,TRBJ2-3,NA,TRBV6-1,TRBD1
TGTGCCAGCAGCTTAGGCCAGGGCGATCAGCCCCAGCATTTT,CASSLGQGDQPQHF,14,TRBJ1-5,NA,TRBV7-2,NA
TGCGCCAGCAGCTTTTGGGACGCGAACACCGGGGAGCTGTTTTTT,CASSFWDANTGELFF,15,TRBJ2-2,NA,TRBV5-1,NA
TGTGCCAGCAGCACTCCCGGGAATGAAAAACTGTTTTTT,CASSTPGNEKLFF,13,TRBJ1-4,NA,TRBV7-8,NA
TGTGCCAGCAGCTTAATGGCGCTTGATGGGGGTGAAACGCAGTATTTT,CASSLMALDGGETQYF,16,TRBJ2-3,NA,TRBV7-2,NA
TGTGCCAGCGACCAAAGAGGGGGCCGGAACACTGAAGCTTTCTTT,CASDQRGGRNTEAFF,15,TRBJ1-1,few,TRBV6-6,TRBD1
TGTGCCATCAGTGAACTGGGGGTAGCGGGGAGCCCCTACGAGCAGTACTTC,CAISELGVAGSPYEQYF,17,TRBJ2-7,NA,TRBV10-3,TRBD2
TGTGCCAGCAGCTTGGGTTGGGGGTCCACTGAAGCTTTCTTT,CASSLGWGSTEAFF,14,TRBJ1-1,NA,TRBV7-2,NA
TGTGCCAGCAGTTACACGGGAGTAGATACGCAGTATTTT,CASSYTGVDTQYF,13,TRBJ2-3,NA,TRBV6-6,NA
TGTGCCAGCAGCATACTAGCGGGAGGCTCCTACGAGCAGTACTTC,CASSILAGGSYEQYF,15,TRBJ2-7,NA,TRBV27,TRBD2
TGTGCCTGGAGTAGGGCAGGGCCCAGGAACACTGAAGCTTTCTTT,CAWSRAGPRNTEAFF,15,TRBJ1-1,NA,TRBV30,NA
TGTGCCAGCAGTCCCGGACAGGGAGGCACTGAAGCTTTCTTT,CASSPGQGGTEAFF,14,TRBJ1-1,NA,TRBV28,TRBD1
TGTGCCAGCAGAAGTAGTGGGCCGGGAGTGGAGCAGTTCTTC,CASRSSGPGVEQFF,14,TRBJ2-1,NA,TRBV28,NA
TGCGCCAGCAGCCTCGTGGTACAGGGCGAAAAACTGTTTTTT,CASSLVVQGEKLFF,14,TRBJ1-4,once,TRBV5-1,NA
TGTGCCAGCAGCCCCCTTGGGGGAGCAGGAGGAGATACGCAGTATTTT,CASSPLGGAGGDTQYF,16,TRBJ2-3,NA,TRBV7-6,NA
TGCGCCAGCAGCTCCGAGGGGCTGAACACTGAAGCTTTCTTT,CASSSEGLNTEAFF,14,TRBJ1-1,few,TRBV5-1,NA
TGTGCCAGCAGCGTAGGGGGGACTAGCGGGACCAATGAGCAGTTCTTC,CASSVGGTSGTNEQFF,16,TRBJ2-1,NA,TRBV9,TRBD2
TGTGCCACCTGGGACAGGGGGTACAATGAGCAGTTCTTC,CATWDRGYNEQFF,13,TRBJ2-1,NA,TRBV10-3,TRBD1
TGTGCCAGCAGCCAAGATCTCCTAGCCCAAGAGACCCAGTACTTC,CASSQDLLAQETQYF,15,TRBJ2-5,once,TRBV4-2,NA
TGTGCCAGCAGCTTTTGGCAGAGCTTAAACAATGAGCAGTTCTTC,CASSFWQSLNNEQFF,15,TRBJ2-1,NA,TRBV5-4,NA
TGTGCCAGCAGCGTCAACTCTGGAAACACCATATATTTT,CASSVNSGNTIYF,13,TRBJ1-3,once,TRBV11-2,NA
TGTGCCAGCAGGCAGGGTGTGACTAATGAAAAACTGTTTTTT,CASRQGVTNEKLFF,14,TRBJ1-4,NA,TRBV6-1,NA
TGTGCCAGCAGCTACCGGGTGGGACTAGCGATACAAGAGACCCAGTACTTC,CASSYRVGLAIQETQYF,17,TRBJ2-5,once,TRBV9,TRBD2
TGCAGCGTCCCCCGACAGGGTCCAGATACGCAGTATTTT,CSVPRQGPDTQYF,13,TRBJ2-3,NA,TRBV29-1,TRBD1
TGTGCCAGCTCACCGACTAGGGAGATTACGCAGTATTTT,CASSPTREITQYF,13,TRBJ2-3,NA,TRBV18,NA
TGTGCCAGCAGCTCAGGTCGACAGGGAAGAACTGAAGCTTTCTTT,CASSSGRQGRTEAFF,15,TRBJ1-1,NA,TRBV7-6,TRBD1
TGTGCCAGCAGTCTAGCGGGAGGGCTAAATGAGCAGTTCTTC,CASSLAGGLNEQFF,14,TRBJ2-1,NA,TRBV28,TRBD2
TGTGCCAGCAGCCCCATAGCGGGAGGGACCTACAATGAGCAGTTCTTC,CASSPIAGGTYNEQFF,16,TRBJ2-1,NA,TRBV5-4,TRBD2
TGCGCCAGTTCAGGGAGCTCTGGAAACACCATATATTTT,CASSGSSGNTIYF,13,TRBJ1-3,NA,TRBV5-1,NA
TGTGCCACCAGCAGCCGAGGGACAGGGGTCAGTGAGCAGTTCTTC,CATSSRGTGVSEQFF,15,TRBJ2-1,NA,TRBV15,TRBD1
TGCGCCAGCAGCTTGGGGGGACAGGGGTTCACTGAAGCTTTCTTT,CASSLGGQGFTEAFF,15,TRBJ1-1,NA,TRBV5-1,TRBD1
TGTGCCAGCTCACGACAGGGGAACACTGAAGCTTTCTTT,CASSRQGNTEAFF,13,TRBJ1-1,NA,TRBV18,TRBD1
TGTGCCAGCAGCTTAAGCCGGGACTCTGGAAACACCATATATTTT,CASSLSRDSGNTIYF,15,TRBJ1-3,NA,TRBV7-3,NA
TGTGCCAGCAGAGACAGGGGCCCTGGCTACACCTTC,CASRDRGPGYTF,12,TRBJ1-2,few,TRBV2,TRBD1
TGTGCCAGCAGCCCCAGGACAGCGAACACTGAAGCTTTCTTT,CASSPRTANTEAFF,14,TRBJ1-1,NA,TRBV4-2,NA
TGCGCCAGCGGGGGGCCGGGGAACTACGAGCAGTACTTC,CASGGPGNYEQYF,13,TRBJ2-7,NA,TRBV5-1,NA
TGCGCCAGCAGCTTGGATGGGGATACAACAGATACGCAGTATTTT,CASSLDGDTTDTQYF,15,TRBJ2-3,NA,TRBV5-1,NA
TGTGCCATCAGTGAGCAAGGACCCGGTGTCTATGGCTACACCTTC,CAISEQGPGVYGYTF,15,TRBJ1-2,once,TRBV10-3,NA
TGTGCCAGCAGCCAGGACAGGGCCGGTGGCTACACCTTC,CASSQDRAGGYTF,13,TRBJ1-2,NA,TRBV7-3,TRBD1
TGTGCCAGCAGCTCACTGGGCGAGCAGTACTTC,CASSSLGEQYF,11,TRBJ2-7,NA,TRBV7-9,NA
TGCAGTGCTTCCTTTATGGAGACCCAGTACTTC,CSASFMETQYF,11,TRBJ2-5,NA,TRBV20-1,NA